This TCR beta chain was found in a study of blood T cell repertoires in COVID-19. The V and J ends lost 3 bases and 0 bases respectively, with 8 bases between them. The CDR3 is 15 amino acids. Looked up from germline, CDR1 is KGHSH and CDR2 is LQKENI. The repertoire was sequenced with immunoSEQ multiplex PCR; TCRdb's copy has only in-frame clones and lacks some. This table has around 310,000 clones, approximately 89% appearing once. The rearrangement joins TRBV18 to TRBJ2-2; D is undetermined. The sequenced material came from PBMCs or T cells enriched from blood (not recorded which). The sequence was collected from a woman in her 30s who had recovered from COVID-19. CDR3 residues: CASSPSIPNTGELFF. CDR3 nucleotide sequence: TGTGCCAGCTCACCCAGTATCCCGAACACCGGGGAGCTGTTTTTT.